These T cell receptor beta chains were read from a single sample in a study of cytomegalovirus exposure and HLA in healthy donors. This table comes from immunoSEQ multiplex PCR, and its TCRdb copy is limited to in-frame clones, with some not included. Among 65,000 to 95,000 clones, 79% were seen once, and the ten largest hold 2.5%. Sequenced: PBMCs. The source is a man aged 25 to 40 in good health and CMV-seronegative. The CDR3 runs from the conserved cysteine through the conserved F or W. D genes are given only for firm matches. Size is omitted from some rows. Given values are once, few, many or a class for expanded clones.

V	D	size	J	DNA	CDR3
TRBV19	TRBD2	large	TRBJ2-2	TGTGCCAGCTCGACTAGCGGGACGAACACCGGGGAGCTGTTTTTT	CASSTSGTNTGELFF
TRBV4-3	-	-	TRBJ2-3	TGCGCCAGCAGCCAAGATTATCTAGAGTCGGATACGCAGTATTTT	CASSQDYLESDTQYF
TRBV2	TRBD2	-	TRBJ2-1	TGTGCCAGCGGGACTAGCGGGAAAAACAATGAGCAGTTCTTC	CASGTSGKNNEQFF
TRBV10-3	TRBD1	once	TRBJ1-1	TGTGCCACTCGGACCGGGACAGGGGGCGAACCTTTCTTT	CATRTGTGGEPFF
TRBV5-1	-	once	TRBJ1-2	TGCGCCAGCAGACCTGACGACGGACTCGTTGGGGGCTACACCTTC	CASRPDDGLVGGYTF
TRBV4-3	TRBD1	-	TRBJ2-5	TGCGCCAGCAGCCTCTACAGGGGGAGGAAGACCCAGTACTTC	CASSLYRGRKTQYF
TRBV5-6	TRBD2	-	TRBJ2-5	TGTGCCAGCAGCTTGGCGGGACTAGCGGGAGGACGAGAGACCCAGTACTTC	CASSLAGLAGGRETQYF
TRBV6-5	TRBD1	-	TRBJ1-2	TGTGCCAGCGGGGACAGGGGAGCGTTGGATGGCTACACCTTC	CASGDRGALDGYTF
TRBV5-4	-	-	TRBJ2-3	TGTTCCAGCAGTGGGCAGCACGGCGCCACAGATACGCAGTATTTT	CSSSGQHGATDTQYF
TRBV5-4	TRBD1	-	TRBJ2-7	TGTGCCAGCAGGGACCGGGACAGGGAACTACTTGAGCAGTACTTC	CASRDRDRELLEQYF
TRBV7-6	TRBD1	-	TRBJ2-1	TGTGCCAGCAGCTTAGCCGGGACAGGATCGGATGAGCAGTTCTTC	CASSLAGTGSDEQFF
TRBV7-3	TRBD2	once	TRBJ2-1	TGTGCCAGCAGCGCCCCACGGCTAGCGGGGGGGATCAATGAGCAGTTCTTC	CASSAPRLAGGINEQFF
TRBV5-1	TRBD1	-	TRBJ1-1	TGCGCCAGCAGCGAACAGGGGCTTCGGACTGAAGCTTTCTTT	CASSEQGLRTEAFF
TRBV7-9	TRBD2	-	TRBJ2-1	TGTGCCAGCAGCCGAGGACGGGGGGTTTACAATGAGCAGTTCTTC	CASSRGRGVYNEQFF
TRBV5-6	-	-	TRBJ2-3	TGTGCCAGCAGCCCTGGAGGGCAAGGGCAGTATTTT	CASSPGGQGQYF
TRBV4-1	-	-	TRBJ1-4	TGCGCCAGCAGCCAAGTACAAACCGCAACTAATGAAAAACTGTTTTTT	CASSQVQTATNEKLFF
TRBV11-1	TRBD2	-	TRBJ2-4	TGTGCCAGCAGCGTGGGACTAGTAAGCCGGGGGACCAAAAACATTCAGTACTTC	CASSVGLVSRGTKNIQYF
TRBV25-1	-	-	TRBJ1-6	TGTGCCAGCACCCCTAAAGGGGGAAGTTCACCCCTCCACTTT	CASTPKGGSSPLHF
TRBV29-1	TRBD1	-	TRBJ1-5	TGCAGCGTTCGGACAGGGGGTCAGCCCCAGCATTTT	CSVRTGGQPQHF
TRBV19	TRBD2	-	TRBJ2-7	TGTGCCAGTAGTACTAGCGGGAGTATAAGGAGCTACGAGCAGTACTTC	CASSTSGSIRSYEQYF
TRBV27	TRBD1	-	TRBJ2-7	TGTGCCAGCAAAGGGACAGGGGGCTACGAGCAGTACTTC	CASKGTGGYEQYF
TRBV19	-	-	TRBJ1-5	TGTGCCAGTAGTATAATGCAGAGGGGCAATCAGCCCCAGCATTTT	CASSIMQRGNQPQHF
TRBV6-1	TRBD1	-	TRBJ1-5	TGTGCCAGCAGCCTACGACAGGGGAATCAGCCCCAGCATTTT	CASSLRQGNQPQHF
TRBV15	TRBD2	-	TRBJ2-1	TGTGCCACCAGCAGAACCGGGACTAGGTACAATGAGCAGTTCTTC	CATSRTGTRYNEQFF
TRBV29-1	TRBD2	-	TRBJ2-1	TGCAGCGTTCTCGTACCACAGGTCCGGGGGGGCAATGAGCAGTTCTTC	CSVLVPQVRGGNEQFF
TRBV25-1	TRBD1	-	TRBJ2-7	TGTGCCAGCAGTGCGGACAGGGGGTCCGACGAGCAGTACTTC	CASSADRGSDEQYF